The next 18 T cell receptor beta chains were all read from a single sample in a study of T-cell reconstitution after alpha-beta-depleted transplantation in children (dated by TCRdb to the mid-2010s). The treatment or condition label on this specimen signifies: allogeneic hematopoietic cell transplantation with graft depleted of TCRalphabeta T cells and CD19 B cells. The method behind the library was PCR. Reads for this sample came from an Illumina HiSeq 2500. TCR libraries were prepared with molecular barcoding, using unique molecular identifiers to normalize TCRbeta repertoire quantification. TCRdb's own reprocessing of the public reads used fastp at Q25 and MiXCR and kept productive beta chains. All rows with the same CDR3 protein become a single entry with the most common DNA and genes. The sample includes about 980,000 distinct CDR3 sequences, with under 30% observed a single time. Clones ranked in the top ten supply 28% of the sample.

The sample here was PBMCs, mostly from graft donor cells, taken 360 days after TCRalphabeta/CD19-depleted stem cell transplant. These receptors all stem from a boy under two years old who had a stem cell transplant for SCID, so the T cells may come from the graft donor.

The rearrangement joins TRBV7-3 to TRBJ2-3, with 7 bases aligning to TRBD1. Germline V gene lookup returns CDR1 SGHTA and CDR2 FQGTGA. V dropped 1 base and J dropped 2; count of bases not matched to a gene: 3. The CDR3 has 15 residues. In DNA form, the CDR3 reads TGTGCCAGCAGCTTAAATGGACAGGTCACAGATACGCAGTATTTT. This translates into CASSLNGQVTDTQYF.

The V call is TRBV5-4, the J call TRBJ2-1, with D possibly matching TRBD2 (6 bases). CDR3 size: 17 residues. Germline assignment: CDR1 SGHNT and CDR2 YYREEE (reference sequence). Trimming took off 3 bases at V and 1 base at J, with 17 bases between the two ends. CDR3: CASSSPATGGSYNEQFF. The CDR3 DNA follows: TGTGCCAGCAGCTCCCCCGCTACCGGGGGATCCTACAATGAGCAGTTCTTC.

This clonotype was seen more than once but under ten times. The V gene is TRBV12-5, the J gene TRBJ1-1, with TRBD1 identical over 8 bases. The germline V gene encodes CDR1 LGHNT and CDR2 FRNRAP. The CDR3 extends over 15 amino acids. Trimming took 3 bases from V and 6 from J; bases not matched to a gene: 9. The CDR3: CASGFLKDRAAEAFF. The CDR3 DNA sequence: TGTGCTAGTGGTTTCCTAAAGGACAGGGCAGCTGAAGCTTTCTTT.

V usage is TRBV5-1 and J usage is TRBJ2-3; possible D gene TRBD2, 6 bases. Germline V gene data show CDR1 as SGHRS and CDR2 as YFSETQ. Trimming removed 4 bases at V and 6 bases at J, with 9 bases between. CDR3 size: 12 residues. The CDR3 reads CASSETSDTQYF. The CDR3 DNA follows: TGCGCCAGCAGCGAAACTAGCGATACGCAGTATTTT.

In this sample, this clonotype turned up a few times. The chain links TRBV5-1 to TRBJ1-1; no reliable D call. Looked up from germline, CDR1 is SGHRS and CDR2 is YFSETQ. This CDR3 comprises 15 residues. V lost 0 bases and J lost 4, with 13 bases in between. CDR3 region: CASSLAGYRATEAFF. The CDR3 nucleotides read TGCGCCAGCAGCTTGGCGGGCTACCGGGCCACTGAAGCTTTCTTT.

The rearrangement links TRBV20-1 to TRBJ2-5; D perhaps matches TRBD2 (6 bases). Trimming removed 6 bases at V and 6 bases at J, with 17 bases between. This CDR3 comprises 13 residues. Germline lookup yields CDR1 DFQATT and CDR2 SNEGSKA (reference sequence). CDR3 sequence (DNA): TGCAGTGCCGAGTCCGGGCGGGGAAAGACCCAGTACTTC. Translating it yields CSAESGRGKTQYF.

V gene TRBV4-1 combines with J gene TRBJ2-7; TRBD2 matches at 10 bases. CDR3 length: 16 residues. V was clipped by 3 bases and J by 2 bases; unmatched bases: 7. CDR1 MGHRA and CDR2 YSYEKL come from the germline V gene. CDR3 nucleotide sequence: TGCGCCAGCAGCCAGCAAGGGACTAGCGATCCCTACGAGCAGTACTTC. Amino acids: CASSQQGTSDPYEQYF.

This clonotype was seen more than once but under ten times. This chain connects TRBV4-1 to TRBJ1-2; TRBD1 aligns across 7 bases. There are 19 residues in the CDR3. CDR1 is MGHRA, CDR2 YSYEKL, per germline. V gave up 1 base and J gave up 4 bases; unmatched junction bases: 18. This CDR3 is CASSQVWDFGTAELYGYTF. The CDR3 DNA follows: TGCGCCAGCAGCCAAGTTTGGGATTTTGGGACAGCGGAACTCTATGGCTACACCTTC.

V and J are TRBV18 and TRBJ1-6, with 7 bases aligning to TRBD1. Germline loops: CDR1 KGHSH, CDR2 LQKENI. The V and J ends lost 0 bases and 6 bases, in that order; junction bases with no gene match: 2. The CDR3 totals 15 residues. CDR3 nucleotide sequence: TGTGCCAGCTCACCACCGGACAGGCCTAATTCACCCCTCCACTTT. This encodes CASSPPDRPNSPLHF.

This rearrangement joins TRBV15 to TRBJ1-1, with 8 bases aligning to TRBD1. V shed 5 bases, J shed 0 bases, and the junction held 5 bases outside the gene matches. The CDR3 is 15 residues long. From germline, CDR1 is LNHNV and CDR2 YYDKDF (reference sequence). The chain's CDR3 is CATSGQGRLNTEAFF. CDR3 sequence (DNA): TGTGCCACCAGCGGACAGGGTCGGTTGAACACTGAAGCTTTCTTT.

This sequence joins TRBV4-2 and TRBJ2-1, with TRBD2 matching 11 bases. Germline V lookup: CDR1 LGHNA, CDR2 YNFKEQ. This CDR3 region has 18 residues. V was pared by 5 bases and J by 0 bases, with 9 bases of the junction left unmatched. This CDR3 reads CASSAGTSGSSSYNEQFF. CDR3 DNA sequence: TGTGCCAGCAGCGCTGGGACTAGCGGATCTAGCTCCTACAATGAGCAGTTCTTC.

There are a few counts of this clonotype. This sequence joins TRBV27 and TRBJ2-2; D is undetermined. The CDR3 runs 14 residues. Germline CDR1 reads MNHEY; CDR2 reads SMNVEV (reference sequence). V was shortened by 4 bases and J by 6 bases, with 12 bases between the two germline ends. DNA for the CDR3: TGTGCCAGCAGTTCAACACGGCTCTCCGGGGAGCTGTTTTTT. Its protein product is CASSSTRLSGELFF.

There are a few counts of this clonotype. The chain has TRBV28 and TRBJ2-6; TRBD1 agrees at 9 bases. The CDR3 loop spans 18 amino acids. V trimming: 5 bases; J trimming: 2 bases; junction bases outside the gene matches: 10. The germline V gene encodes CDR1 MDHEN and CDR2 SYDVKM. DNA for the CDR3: TGTGCCAGCAGTCTCAACAGGGGGCGGAAACCTGGGGCCAACGTCCTGACTTTC. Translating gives CASSLNRGRKPGANVLTF.

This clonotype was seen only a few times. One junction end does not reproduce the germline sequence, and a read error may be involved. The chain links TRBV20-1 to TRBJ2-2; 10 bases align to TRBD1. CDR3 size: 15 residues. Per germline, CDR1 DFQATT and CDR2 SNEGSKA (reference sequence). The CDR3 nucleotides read TGCAGTGCTAGAGAAACGACAGGGGGCACCGGGGAGCTGTTTTTC. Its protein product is CSARETTGGTGELFF.

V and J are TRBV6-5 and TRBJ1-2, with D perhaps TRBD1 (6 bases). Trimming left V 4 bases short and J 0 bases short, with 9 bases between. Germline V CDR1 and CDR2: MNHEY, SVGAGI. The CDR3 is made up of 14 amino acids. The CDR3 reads CASSSGTSNYGYTF. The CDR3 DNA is TGTGCCAGCAGTTCCGGGACATCTAACTATGGCTACACCTTC.

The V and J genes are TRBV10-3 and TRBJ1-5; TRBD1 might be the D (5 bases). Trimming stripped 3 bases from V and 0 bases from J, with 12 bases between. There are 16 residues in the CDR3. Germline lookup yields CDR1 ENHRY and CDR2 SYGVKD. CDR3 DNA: TGTGCCATCAGTGAAAGCGGCGGACATAGCAATCAGCCCCAGCATTTT. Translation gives CAISESGGHSNQPQHF.

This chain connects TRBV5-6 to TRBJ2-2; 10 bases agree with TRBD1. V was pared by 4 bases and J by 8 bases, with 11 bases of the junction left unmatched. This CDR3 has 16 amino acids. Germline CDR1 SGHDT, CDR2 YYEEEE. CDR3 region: CASSLPRDRGPGELFF. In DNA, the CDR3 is TGTGCCAGCAGCCTCCCCCGGGACAGGGGACCGGGGGAGCTGTTTTTT.

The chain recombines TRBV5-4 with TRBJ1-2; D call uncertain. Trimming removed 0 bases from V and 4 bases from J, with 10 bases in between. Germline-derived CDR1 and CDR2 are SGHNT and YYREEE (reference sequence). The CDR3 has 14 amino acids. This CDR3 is CASSLASWGYGYTF. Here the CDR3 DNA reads TGTGCCAGCAGCTTGGCCAGCTGGGGCTATGGCTACACCTTC. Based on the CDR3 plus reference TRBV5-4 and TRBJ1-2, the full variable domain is ETGVTQSPTHLIKTRGQQVTLRCSSQSGHNTVSWYQQALGQGPQFIFQYYREEENGRGNFPPRFSGLQFPNYSSELNVNALELDDSALYLCASSLASWGYGYTFGSGTRLTVV.